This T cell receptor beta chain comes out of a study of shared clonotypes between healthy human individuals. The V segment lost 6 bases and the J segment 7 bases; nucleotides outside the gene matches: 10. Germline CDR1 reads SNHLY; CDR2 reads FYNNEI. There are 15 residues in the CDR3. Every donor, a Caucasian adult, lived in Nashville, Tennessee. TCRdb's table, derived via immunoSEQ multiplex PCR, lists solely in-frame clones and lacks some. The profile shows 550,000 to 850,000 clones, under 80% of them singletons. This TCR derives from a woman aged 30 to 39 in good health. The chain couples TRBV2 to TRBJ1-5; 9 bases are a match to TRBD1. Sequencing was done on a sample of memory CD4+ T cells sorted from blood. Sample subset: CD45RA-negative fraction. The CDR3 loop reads CASSTEGQGQQPQHF. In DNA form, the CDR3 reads TGTGCCAGCAGCACCGAGGGACAGGGTCAACAGCCCCAGCATTTT. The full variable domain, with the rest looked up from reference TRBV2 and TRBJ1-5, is EPEVTQTPSHQVTQMGQEVILRCVPISNHLYFYWYRQILGQKVEFLVSFYNNEISEKSEIFDDQFSVERPDGSNFTLKIRSTKLEDSAMYFCASSTEGQGQQPQHFGDGTRLSIL.